The clone carrying this T cell receptor (beta chain) was seen only once. Its specificity is unknown. The data are from a study of cytomegalovirus exposure and HLA in healthy donors. PCR used 60 Vbeta primers and 13 Jbeta primers. This table comes from immunoSEQ multiplex PCR, and its TCRdb copy is limited to in-frame clones, with some not included. The table includes 150,000 to 200,000 clones, approximately 80% detected once. Germline V gene sequence: CDR1 SEHNR, CDR2 FQNEAQ (reference sequence). The germline V and J ends were trimmed by 5 bases and 8 bases, with 12 bases remaining between them. The CDR3 loop spans 12 amino acids. Those who donated were healthy bone marrow donors. Findings and caveats of the study: Later, TCR association rates were found to vary by HLA locus, highest for DRB1 and lowest for HLA-C. Solely CMV serostatus was available to characterize immune exposure. Prior analysis indicated that the majority of TCR beta V segments exhibited productivity approximately 87% or approximately 30% of the time.

Sequencing was performed on PBMCs. The genes are TRBV7-9 and TRBJ1-1, with a weak D call TRBD1 (6 bases). The sequence was collected from a woman aged 25 to 39 in good health and CMV-seropositive. DNA for the CDR3: TGTGCCAGCAGCCCCGGACAGTCCGAAGCTTTCTTT. Translation: CASSPGQSEAFF.